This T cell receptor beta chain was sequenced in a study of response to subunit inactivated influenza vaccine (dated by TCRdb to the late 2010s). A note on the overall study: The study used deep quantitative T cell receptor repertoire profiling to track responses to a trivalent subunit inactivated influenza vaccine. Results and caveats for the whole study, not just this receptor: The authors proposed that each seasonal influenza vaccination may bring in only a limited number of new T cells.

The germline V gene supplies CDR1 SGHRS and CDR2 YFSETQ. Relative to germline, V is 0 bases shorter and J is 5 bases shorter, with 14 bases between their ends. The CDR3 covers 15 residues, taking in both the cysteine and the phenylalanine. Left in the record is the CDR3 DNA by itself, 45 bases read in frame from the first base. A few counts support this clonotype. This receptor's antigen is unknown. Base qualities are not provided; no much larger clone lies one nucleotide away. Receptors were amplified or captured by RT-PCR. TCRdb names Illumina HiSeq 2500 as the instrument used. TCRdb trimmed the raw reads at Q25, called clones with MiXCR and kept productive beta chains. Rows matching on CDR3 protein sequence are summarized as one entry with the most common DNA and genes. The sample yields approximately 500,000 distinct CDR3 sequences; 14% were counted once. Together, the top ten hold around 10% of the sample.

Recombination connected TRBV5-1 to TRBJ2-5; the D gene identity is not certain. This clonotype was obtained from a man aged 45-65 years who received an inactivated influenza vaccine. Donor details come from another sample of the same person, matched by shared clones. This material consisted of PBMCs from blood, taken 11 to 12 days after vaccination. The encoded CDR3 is CASSLAPSERETQYF. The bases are TGCGCCAGCAGCTTGGCTCCATCGGAAAGGGAGACCCAGTACTTC.